A selection of T cell receptor beta chains follows, all from one sample in a study of naive and memory T cell subsets. Each CDR3 protein gets one entry after TCRdb re-called the 5' RACE reads with MiXCR. The table shows 32,000 or so distinct CDR3 sequences, with around 15% occurring only once. These receptors came from a female donor in good health. The conserved cysteine and the conserved F or W are not part of the CDR3 here. The order of the fields is V gene, J gene, clone size, CDR3 protein. Rows give clone size only sometimes, using once, few, many, or a class for an expanded clone.

v_gene: TRBV6-5
j_gene: TRBJ2-2
abundance: many
CDR3aa: ASSGTSGGRTGELF

v_gene: TRBV6-5
j_gene: TRBJ2-5
abundance: many
CDR3aa: ASSYNGNQETQY

v_gene: TRBV10-2
j_gene: TRBJ2-5
abundance: many
CDR3aa: ASTRPEEGETQY

v_gene: TRBV20-1
j_gene: TRBJ1-4
abundance: -
CDR3aa: SARDQQGMYEKLF

v_gene: TRBV7-2
j_gene: TRBJ1-1
abundance: few
CDR3aa: ASSPGTVNTEAF

v_gene: TRBV12-3/TRBV12-4
j_gene: TRBJ2-1
abundance: few
CDR3aa: ASSLDKYNEQF

v_gene: TRBV12-5
j_gene: TRBJ1-1
abundance: -
CDR3aa: ASGLVAKFEAF

v_gene: TRBV6-5
j_gene: TRBJ2-3
abundance: many
CDR3aa: ASSSRHTDTQY

v_gene: TRBV18
j_gene: TRBJ2-7
abundance: -
CDR3aa: ASSPGQQGEQY

v_gene: TRBV7-9
j_gene: TRBJ2-5
abundance: many
CDR3aa: ASSPRLAGIKETQY

v_gene: TRBV12-3/TRBV12-4
j_gene: TRBJ1-5
abundance: -
CDR3aa: ASSFSGQPQH

v_gene: TRBV20-1
j_gene: TRBJ2-7
abundance: medium-sized
CDR3aa: SASSVGENPDYEQY

v_gene: TRBV6-5
j_gene: TRBJ1-4
abundance: many
CDR3aa: ASSPTATNEKLF

v_gene: TRBV7-9
j_gene: TRBJ1-6
abundance: few
CDR3aa: ASSLTVRGYSPLH

v_gene: TRBV25-1
j_gene: TRBJ2-1
abundance: few
CDR3aa: ASSDLGHPD